This TCR beta chain was identified during a study of PD-L1 blockade in urothelial cancer. Whole-study context: Of under 30 patients, around 25 were males with bladder-origin urothelial cancer.

Documented time point: pretreatment peripheral blood. Sequenced by immunoSEQ multiplex PCR; TCRdb stores in-frame clones only, minus some. The table lists tens of thousands of clones, around 90% of them singletons. This specimen consisted of PBMCs, obtained around atezolizumab (anti-PD-L1) treatment. The clonotype was recovered from an elderly woman with urothelial cancer.

The CDR3 DNA reads as TGTGCCAGCAGTGCGCAGGGGTTAGATAATGAAAAACTGTTTTTT. Protein sequence: CASSAQGLDNEKLFF. This chain connects TRBV2 to TRBJ1-4; maybe TRBD1 (6 bases). V was pared by 4 bases and J by 4 bases, with 13 bases between. The CDR3 covers 15 residues. The V gene's germline CDR1 is SNHLY and CDR2 FYNNEI.